The following is a TCR beta chain sequence with its context. Its antigen is unknown. Sequencing used a NextSeq 550. The Human TCR Profiling Kit (MiLaboratory) was used to make UMI-labeled 5' RACE TRB cDNA libraries. cDNA synthesis used the entire amount of extracted RNA, and PCR amplification then used the entire amount of cDNA produced. Libraries were prepared in parallel using an identical number of PCR cycles. Concerning the study's data processing: With a minimum of two reads required per UMI, MIGEC and MiXCR pulled out about 57,000 +/- 9,900 unique UMI-labeled TRB cDNA molecules from each library. Each library averaged around 40,000 +/- 10,000 functional in-frame TRB CDR3 nucleotide clonotypes without stop codons. After each sample was downsampled to 5000 UMI-labeled TRB molecules, VDJtools was used to calculate diversity metrics such as normalized Shannon-Wiener and Chao1. For the central five CDR3 residues, VDJtools calculated physicochemical properties weighted by clonotype size, namely interaction energy, strength, volume and Kidera factor 4. One entry per CDR3 protein sequence results from the TCRdb reprocessing of the reads, with DNA left out. The V and J calls and clone size are TCRdb's, not the authors'. The table of this sample itemizes 100,000 to 150,000 distinct CDR3 sequences. Together, the top ten hold just under 0.5% of the sample.

Each CD8+ T cell subset was flow-sorted in triplicate, with approximately 300,000 cells per subset placed directly into RLT lysis buffer. Naive CD8+ T cells were defined stringently as CD45RO-CCR7+CD27+CD95- to exclude memory contaminants. Using standard density gradient centrifugation, peripheral blood mononuclear cells were isolated from buffy coats. A FACSAria III was used to flow-sort naive CXCR3-negative and CXCR3-positive CD8+ T cells. Total RNA was extracted from sorted cells using an RNeasy Mini Kit. Reading from cysteine to phenylalanine, the CDR3 counts 14 amino acids. No coding sequence is recorded. CDR1 SEHNR and CDR2 FQNEAQ were looked up in the germline V gene (reference sequence). This sample is drawn from a study of CXCR3-negative and CXCR3-positive naive CD8 T cells (dated by TCRdb to between 2018 and 2020). Some background on the complete study: Some 130 million TRB reads were obtained in total, roughly 1.5 +/- 0.3 million reads per library. Diversity and physicochemical repertoire analyses were performed on about ten donors pooled from two independent experiments. Naive subsets from about 5 donors and memory cells from 3 donors were included in the TRBV-TRBJ cluster analysis.

Broad study findings and their caveats: Because surface CD5, which is linked to self-reactivity in mice, was comparable between the naive subsets, TCR interaction strength was also inferred from TRB CDR3 physicochemical properties. CXCR3 expression partially decreased after cryopreservation, so most assays used freshly isolated PBMCs. TRB CDR3s from CXCR3-positive naive cells showed higher hydrophobicity (lower Kidera factor 4), lower energy, and higher strength and volume indices than CXCR3-negative naive cells. Both naive subsets had comparably high repertoire diversity, while memory CD8+ T cells had much lower repertoire diversity. Similar TRBV-TRBJ usage was shown by naive CXCR3-negative and CXCR3-positive cells from the same donor, whereas distinct patterns were shown by memory cells.

This TCR came from a human donor in good health. Some clones in this sample may be carry-over from other donors' samples. Input material: naive CXCR3- CD8+ T cells from blood. Per the publication, the cell subset or site label means: CD45RO-CCR7+CD27+CD95- naive CD8+ T cells lacking CXCR3 (TNR3-). The sequence is built from TRBV7-9 and TRBJ2-7. The CDR3 protein sequence reads: CASSPSNDLYEQYF.